The entry below describes one T cell receptor beta chain. TCR sequencing used cDNA made by reverse transcription of extracted RNA. TCRdb keeps only in-frame clones here, not all; method: immunoSEQ multiplex PCR. The sample lists about 150,000 clones, more than 40% occurring once. In germline, CDR1 is MNHEY, CDR2 SMNVEV (reference sequence). V dropped 4 bases and J dropped 5; count of bases not matched to a gene: 2. The CDR3 contains 13 residues. Alopecia areata patients gave lesional scalp punch biopsies and peripheral blood samples. Sorting from PBMCs produced CD4+ and CD8+ T cells. This sample was taken from a study of CD8+ T cells in alopecia areata. Overall study context: Treatment of the treated patients consisted of oral tofacitinib, 5 to 10 mg twice daily. The protocol delivered tofacitinib for 6 to 18 months, then withdrew it for 6 months.

Sequencing was carried out using CD4+ T cells sorted from blood. This TCR came from a human donor with alopecia areata. V and J are TRBV27 and TRBJ2-3; TRBD1 matches at 8 bases. The CDR3 DNA is TGTGCCAGCAGTTCAGGGGGCCAAGATACGCAGTATTTT. Protein: CASSSGGQDTQYF.